The rows below give T cell receptor beta chains drawn from one sample of a study of patients and donors after allogeneic stem cell transplantation. Via MiXCR, TCRdb re-called the RT-PCR reads, giving one row per CDR3 protein. The table records 800,000 to 1,000,000 distinct CDR3 sequences, roughly 18% of them present only once. Sequencing used blood, either unsorted or a sorted T cell fraction (not recorded which). These TCRs come from a human donor who was either an allogeneic HSCT recipient or a stem cell or donor lymphocyte infusion donor (not recorded which). It is not recorded whose cells these are; they may come from a transplant donor. Each CDR3 is given with its conserved first and last residue. A D gene is named only where the DNA matches it firmly. Expanded clones get a size class; other rows say once, few or many, or leave the size out.

v_call,j_call,clone_size,d_call,cdr3_aa,cdr3_nt
TRBV12-3/TRBV12-4,TRBJ1-6,-,TRBD1,CASKPGQGYNSPLHF,TGTGCCAGCAAGCCGGGACAGGGGTATAATTCACCCCTCCACTTT
TRBV29-1,TRBJ2-2,many,-,CSVVTNTGELFF,TGCAGCGTTGTTACGAACACCGGGGAGCTGTTTTTT
TRBV29-1,TRBJ1-1,-,-,CSVVNRAVSEAFF,TGCAGCGTTGTGAACAGGGCGGTCTCTGAAGCTTTCTTT
TRBV27,TRBJ2-1,-,-,CASTSGGGGNEQFF,TGTGCCAGCACTTCAGGGGGCGGGGGAAATGAGCAGTTCTTC
TRBV2,TRBJ2-2,-,TRBD2,CASRPSGGGTGELFF,TGTGCCAGCAGACCTAGCGGGGGGGGAACCGGGGAGCTGTTTTTT
TRBV12-3/TRBV12-4,TRBJ2-1,few,TRBD2,CASTAHGGKTYNEQFF,TGTGCCAGCACAGCCCACGGGGGGAAAACCTACAATGAGCAGTTCTTC
TRBV29-1,TRBJ2-7,-,TRBD1,CSGVIRDRGYEQYF,TGCAGCGGTGTAATCCGGGACAGGGGCTACGAGCAGTACTTC
TRBV24-1,TRBJ2-2,-,TRBD1,CATSDAGGAGTGELFF,TGTGCCACCAGTGATGCAGGGGGCGCGGGCACCGGGGAGCTGTTTTTT
TRBV4-1,TRBJ2-7,-,-,CASSPNRAGGVYEQYF,TGCGCCAGCAGCCCTAATAGGGCAGGTGGGGTATACGAGCAGTACTTC
TRBV27,TRBJ2-7,-,-,CASSLTRAYEQYF,TGTGCCAGCAGTTTAACCAGGGCGTACGAGCAGTACTTC
TRBV3-1,TRBJ1-2,few,-,CASSHVGRTDYGYTF,TGTGCCAGCAGCCATGTCGGTCGGACAGACTATGGCTACACCTTC
TRBV7-2,TRBJ2-2,-,TRBD1,CASTNPGGFGELFF,TGTGCCAGCACCAACCCAGGGGGCTTCGGGGAGCTGTTTTTT
TRBV5-7,TRBJ2-3,-,TRBD1,CASSLGDRATDTQYF,TGTGCCAGCAGCTTAGGCGACAGGGCCACAGATACGCAGTATTTT
TRBV20-1,TRBJ1-2,-,-,CSATQGLGGYTF,TGCAGTGCTACACAGGGATTGGGTGGCTACACCTTC
TRBV6-1,TRBJ2-1,few,-,CASSENLPPAYNEQFF,TGTGCCAGCAGTGAAAACCTACCCCCAGCCTACAATGAGCAGTTCTTC
TRBV11-3,TRBJ2-3,-,TRBD2,CASSSLIGTSGTDTQYF,TGTGCCAGCAGCTCCTTAATAGGGACTAGCGGCACAGATACGCAGTATTTT